The 2 T cell receptor beta chains in this list originate from one sample, sequenced in a study of response to subunit inactivated influenza vaccine. MiXCR, applied by TCRdb to the RT-PCR reads, yields one record per CDR3 protein. There are about 240,000 distinct CDR3 sequences in the sample; more than 9% occur only once, and over 6.5% lies in the top ten. Sequences were derived from non-naive T cells sorted from PBMCs, sampled 14 to 15 days before vaccination. The receptor source for this set is a middle-aged man who received an inactivated influenza vaccine.

V and J are TRBV5-1 and TRBJ2-5; perhaps D is TRBD1 or TRBD2 (5 bases each). Between the trimmed V and J ends, which lost 3 bases and 0 bases, there was a span of 12 bases. CDR3 length: 15 amino acids. Germline loops: CDR1 SGHRS, CDR2 YFSETQ. CDR3 sequence: CASSWDPGYQETQYF. The CDR3 DNA reads as TGCGCCAGCAGCTGGGACCCAGGGTACCAAGAGACCCAGTACTTC.

The chain carries TRBV2 and TRBJ2-1, with 11 bases fitting TRBD2. The CDR3 consists of 16 residues. Germline V gene sequence: CDR1 SNHLY, CDR2 FYNNEI. Trimming at V came to 6 bases and at J to 8 bases, leaving 12 bases not matched to a gene. As DNA, the CDR3 is TGTGCCAGCAGGGGGAAACTAGCGGGGGATTGGGATGAGCAGTTCTTC. Translated, it gives CASRGKLAGDWDEQFF. Full variable domain (rest looked up from reference TRBV2 and TRBJ2-1): EPEVTQTPSHQVTQMGQEVILRCVPISNHLYFYWYRQILGQKVEFLVSFYNNEISEKSEIFDDQFSVERPDGSNFTLKIRSTKLEDSAMYFCASRGKLAGDWDEQFFGPGTRLTVL.